This T cell receptor (beta chain) was identified in a study of metastatic and nonmetastatic thyroid tumors. There are many counts of this clone. Germline trimming cut 8 bases from V and 5 bases from J; bases unmatched to any gene: 9. Germline CDR1 and CDR2: SGHTA and FQGTGA. CDR3 length equals 14 residues. Among the patients, none had received any treatment before thyroid surgery. TCRdb re-called clones via MiXCR from the PCR reads. The sample lists 50,000 or so clones, around a sixth seen once, with around 3% in the top ten. Source material: blood. This receptor was taken from a female donor with papillary thyroid cancer or a benign thyroid nodule (not recorded which). Some clones in this sample may be carry-over from other donors' samples. V is TRBV7-3 and J is TRBJ2-1; 7 bases align to TRBD1. CDR3 region: CASSETGINNEQFF. The CDR3 DNA is TGTGCCAGCTCCGAGACAGGGATAAACAATGAGCAGTTCTTC.